This TCR beta chain was sequenced in a study of T cell responses to AZD1222 COVID-19 vaccine. Sequenced by immunoSEQ multiplex PCR; TCRdb stores in-frame clones only, minus some. The table lists 150,000 to 200,000 clones, around 93% of them singletons. Germline V lookup: CDR1 SGHTA, CDR2 FQGNSA. V trimming: 0 bases; J trimming: 5 bases; junction bases outside the gene matches: 7. This CDR3 is 16 amino acids long. Material: peripheral blood, obtained on day 0 of AZD1222 vaccination. This clonotype originated in an adult in good health. The chain recombines TRBV7-2 with TRBJ2-5; 9 nucleotides line up with TRBD2. The CDR3 bases are TGTGCCAGCAGCTTAGCGGGACTAGCTACGCGGGAGACCCAGTACTTC. Its protein is CASSLAGLATRETQYF.